This entry lists 21 T cell receptor beta chains sequenced from one sample in a study of cytomegalovirus exposure and HLA in healthy donors. Some clones are missing from TCRdb's copy, which holds only in-frame ones; the method was immunoSEQ multiplex PCR. The sample contains about 220,000 clones, roughly 84% of which appear only once. The material sequenced was PBMCs. The receptors stem from a woman in her 30s in good health and CMV-seropositive.

This clone was observed a few times. The chain carries TRBV18 and TRBJ1-2; possibly TRBD1 for D (5 bases). Germline V lookup: CDR1 KGHSH, CDR2 LQKENI. The CDR3 consists of 15 residues. V was cut by 5 bases and J by 5 bases, with 18 bases left in between. Here the CDR3 reads CASSYDNDSPYGYTF. The CDR3 DNA is TGTGCCAGCTCATACGACAATGACAGCCCTTATGGCTACACCTTC.

The genes are TRBV18 and TRBJ1-1; 7 positions match TRBD1. Germline V gene lookup returns CDR1 KGHSH and CDR2 LQKENI. V dropped 3 bases and J dropped 3; count of bases not matched to a gene: 7. The CDR3 is 15 residues long. DNA of the CDR3: TGTGCCAGCTCACCGGGCGACAGGGCGCACACTGAAGCTTTCTTT. Protein sequence: CASSPGDRAHTEAFF. Complete variable domain (other parts from reference TRBV18 and TRBJ1-1): NAGVMQNPRHLVRRRGQEARLRCSPMKGHSHVYWYRQLPEEGLKFMVYLQKENIIDESGMPKERFSAEFPKEGPSILRIQQVVRGDSAAYFCASSPGDRAHTEAFFGQGTRLTVV.

The rearrangement links TRBV2 to TRBJ2-3; tentative D call: TRBD2 (6 bases). The CDR3 is made up of 13 amino acids. From germline, CDR1 is SNHLY and CDR2 FYNNEI. The V end lost 9 bases, the J end lost 6 bases, and 16 bases lay between the germline ends. The CDR3 DNA sequence: TGTGCCAGTCCTTTGCGGGGCCCCGATACGCAGTATTTT. Encoded protein: CASPLRGPDTQYF.

The V call is TRBV9, the J call TRBJ2-1, with D possibly matching TRBD2 (6 bases). CDR3 length equals 17 residues. Germline V gives CDR1 SGDLS, CDR2 YYNGEE. Trimming left V 5 bases short and J 6 bases short, with 24 bases between. Here the CDR3 DNA reads TGTGCCAGCAGTACCGGGGGTAGCGCGGGTTTGGGCAATGAGCAGTTCTTC. Encoded protein: CASSTGGSAGLGNEQFF.

CDR3 in DNA: TGTGCCAGTACTAGACAGGGGGCCAACGTCCTGACTTTC. Protein product: CASTRQGANVLTF. The chain combines TRBV19 with TRBJ2-6; TRBD1 is a possible D gene (5 bases). The CDR3 is 13 amino acids. The germline gives CDR1 LNHDA, CDR2 SQIVND (reference sequence). V lost 7 bases to trimming and J lost 4 bases, with 8 bases between them.

The chain links TRBV27 to TRBJ2-6; D ambiguous. CDR1 is MNHEY and CDR2 is SMNVEV in the germline V gene (reference sequence). This CDR3 is built from 13 residues. The germline V and J ends were trimmed by 6 bases and 3 bases, with 6 bases remaining between them. CDR3: CASSPNGANVLTF. In nucleotides, the CDR3 is TGTGCCAGCAGCCCGAATGGGGCCAACGTCCTGACTTTC.

CDR3 coding DNA: TGTGCCAGCAGCTTAGGAGAGGGGGCTTTTGGTGGCTACACCTTC. It specifies CASSLGEGAFGGYTF. The rearrangement links TRBV13 to TRBJ1-2, with 7 bases lining up with TRBD1. After removal of 0 bases from V and 7 bases from J, the junction contained 8 bases not matched to a gene. The CDR3 runs to 15 residues. Germline V gene lookup returns CDR1 PRHDT and CDR2 FYEKMQ (reference sequence).

This CDR3 is CASSLSRDRRYEQYF. The DNA for the CDR3 is TGTGCCAGCAGCTTATCCCGGGACAGGAGATACGAGCAGTACTTC. The chain couples TRBV7-9 to TRBJ2-7, with 8 nucleotides matching TRBD1. Germline V gene sequence: CDR1 SEHNR, CDR2 FQNEAQ (reference sequence). V shed 2 bases, J shed 4 bases, and the junction held 7 bases outside the gene matches. This CDR3 contains 15 residues.

V is TRBV27 and J is TRBJ2-7; D gene ambiguous. The germline V gene encodes CDR1 MNHEY and CDR2 SMNVEV (reference sequence). Between the trimmed V and J ends, which lost 8 bases and 0 bases, there was a span of 11 bases. CDR3 length: 13 amino acids. The CDR3 loop reads CASGGFSSYEQYF. The CDR3 nucleotides read TGTGCCAGCGGTGGTTTCAGCTCCTACGAGCAGTACTTC.

This clone was counted only a few times. The chain has TRBV7-8 and TRBJ1-2; 7 bases fit TRBD1. Germline CDR1 is SGHVS and CDR2 is FQNEAQ. V shed 1 base, J shed 0 bases, and the junction held 5 bases outside the gene matches. CDR3 length equals 16 residues. The CDR3 loop reads CASSLVLGQSNYGYTF. Written as DNA, the CDR3 is TGTGCCAGCAGCTTAGTATTGGGACAGTCTAACTATGGCTACACCTTC.

The chain is built from TRBV9 and TRBJ1-1; TRBD1 might be the D (6 bases). This CDR3 has 13 amino acids. V lost 7 bases to trimming and J lost 11 bases, with 21 bases between them. Germline V gene data show CDR1 as SGDLS and CDR2 as YYNGEE. The CDR3: CASWVGALRGAFF. CDR3 nucleotides: TGTGCCAGCTGGGTGGGGGCCCTGAGAGGGGCTTTCTTT.

The gene calls are TRBV7-6 and TRBJ1-1, with D hard to call. The germline gives CDR1 SGHVS, CDR2 FNYEAQ. V lost 3 bases to trimming and J lost 2 bases, with 7 bases between them. The CDR3 spans 13 residues. CDR3 DNA sequence: TGTGCCAGCAGCTTCGGATTTAACACTGAAGCTTTCTTT. This gives the protein CASSFGFNTEAFF.

In its sample, this clone was seen a few times. The chain carries TRBV13 and TRBJ1-2, with 9 bases lining up with TRBD1. V lost 5 bases and J lost 0; bases outside the gene matches: 10. Germline V gives CDR1 PRHDT, CDR2 FYEKMQ (reference sequence). The CDR3 consists of 17 residues. DNA of the CDR3: TGTGCCAGCAGCCGAGCGAGGGACAGGGACGCTAACTATGGCTACACCTTC. It specifies CASSRARDRDANYGYTF.

V usage is TRBV19 and J usage is TRBJ2-1, with TRBD2 matching 10 bases. V gave up 3 bases and J gave up 8 bases; unmatched junction bases: 7. Germline CDR1 reads LNHDA; CDR2 reads SQIVND (reference sequence). The length of the CDR3 is 15 residues. This CDR3 is CASSMRSGRADEQFF. The CDR3 DNA follows: TGTGCCAGTAGTATGAGGAGCGGGAGGGCCGATGAGCAGTTCTTC.

CDR3 region: CASSLDWPPGADTQYF. DNA for the CDR3: TGCGCCAGCAGCTTGGATTGGCCCCCTGGGGCAGATACGCAGTATTTT. The gene calls are TRBV5-1 and TRBJ2-3, with D uncertain. The CDR3 length is 16 residues. V was clipped by 0 bases and J by 4 bases, with 15 bases between them. CDR1 is SGHRS and CDR2 is YFSETQ in the germline V gene.

The J gene is TRBJ2-1, the V gene TRBV29-1; TRBD2 matches at 11 bases. The CDR3 covers 19 residues. Per the germline V gene, CDR1 is SQVTM and CDR2 is ANQGSEA. Trimming at V came to 2 bases and at J to 9 bases, leaving 21 bases not matched to a gene. The CDR3 nucleotides read TGCAGCGTTGAACCTTACGATCCCACTAGCGGGAGTGAATTGGGTGAGCAGTTCTTC. As protein: CSVEPYDPTSGSELGEQFF.

The rearrangement links TRBV30 to TRBJ2-1; D ambiguous. V dropped 3 bases and J dropped 10 bases, with 10 bases sitting between them. Germline-derived CDR1 and CDR2 are GTSNPN and SVGIG (reference sequence). CDR3 length equals 11 residues. The CDR3 sequence is CAWRGAREQFF. CDR3 nucleotide sequence: TGTGCCTGGAGGGGTGCCAGAGAGCAGTTCTTC.

The chain links TRBV7-9 to TRBJ1-4; D might be TRBD1 (6 bases). V dropped 5 bases and J dropped 6 bases, with 16 bases sitting between them. This CDR3 is built from 15 residues. Germline V gene lookup returns CDR1 SEHNR and CDR2 FQNEAQ (reference sequence). Here the CDR3 reads CASSPLGGSDEKLFF. CDR3 bases: TGTGCCAGCAGCCCTTTAGGGGGTTCGGATGAAAAACTGTTTTTT. Full variable domain (missing parts from reference TRBV7-9 and TRBJ1-4): DTGVSQNPRHKITKRGQNVTFRCDPISEHNRLYWYRQTLGQGPEFLTYFQNEAQLEKSRLLSDRFSAERPKGSFSTLEIQRTEQGDSAMYLCASSPLGGSDEKLFFGSGTQLSVL.

V is TRBV6-5 and J is TRBJ1-1, with D perhaps TRBD1 (5 bases). With 1 base removed from V and 0 bases from J, the gap between germline ends came to 9 bases. CDR1 and CDR2 (germline): MNHEY, SVGAGI. The CDR3 is 15 amino acids. This CDR3 is CASSYFGGMNTEAFF. DNA of the CDR3: TGTGCCAGCAGTTACTTCGGGGGGATGAACACTGAAGCTTTCTTT.

The J gene is TRBJ2-5, the V gene TRBV29-1, with D maybe TRBD1 (7 bases). Germline CDR1 and CDR2: SQVTM and ANQGSEA. There are 12 residues in the CDR3. Trimming cost V 3 bases and J 3 bases, with 8 bases left between them. The CDR3 DNA reads TGCAGCGTTGACAGGGGGGAAGAGACCCAGTACTTC. It encodes CSVDRGEETQYF. The whole variable domain, filled in from reference TRBV29-1 and TRBJ2-5, reads SAVISQKPSRDICQRGTSLTIQCQVDSQVTMMFWYRQQPGQSLTLIATANQGSEATYESGFVIDKFPISRPNLTFSTLTVSNMSPEDSSIYLCSVDRGEETQYFGPGTRLLVL.

A single count supports this clone. The J gene is TRBJ1-1, the V gene TRBV6-5, with D tentatively TRBD1 (5 bases). Germline values: CDR1 MNHEY, CDR2 SVGAGI. Trimming shortened V by 7 bases and J by 9 bases, and 15 bases separated the two germline ends. This CDR3 region has 12 residues. The CDR3 DNA follows: TGTGCCAGCACTGGTAGACAGACTAAAGCTTTCTTT. It encodes CASTGRQTKAFF.